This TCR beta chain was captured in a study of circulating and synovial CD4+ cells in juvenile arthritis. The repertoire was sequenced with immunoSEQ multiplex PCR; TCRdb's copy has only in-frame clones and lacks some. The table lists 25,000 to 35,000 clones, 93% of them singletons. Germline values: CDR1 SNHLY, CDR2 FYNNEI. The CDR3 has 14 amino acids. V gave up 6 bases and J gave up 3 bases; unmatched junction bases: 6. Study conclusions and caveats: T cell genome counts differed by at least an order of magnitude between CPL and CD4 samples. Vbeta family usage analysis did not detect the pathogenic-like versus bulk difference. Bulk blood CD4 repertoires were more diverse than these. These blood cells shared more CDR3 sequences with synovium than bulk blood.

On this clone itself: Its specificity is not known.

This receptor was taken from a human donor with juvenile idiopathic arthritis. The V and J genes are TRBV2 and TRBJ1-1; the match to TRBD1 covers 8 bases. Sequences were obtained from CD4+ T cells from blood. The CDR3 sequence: CASRIDRGDTEAFF. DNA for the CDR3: TGTGCCAGCAGGATTGACAGGGGCGACACTGAAGCTTTCTTT.